This is a list of T cell receptor beta chains from one sample in a study of cytomegalovirus exposure and HLA in healthy donors. The assay was immunoSEQ multiplex PCR, and TCRdb's table has in-frame clones only and misses some. The data hold about 140,000 clones, with 80% to 90% observed a single time. Source material: PBMCs. The receptors shown here come from a man aged 18 to 30 in good health and CMV-seropositive. Each CDR3 is given with its conserved first and last residue. D genes are given only for firm matches. Only part of the rows carry a size: once, few, many, or a class if the clone is expanded.

-,TRBJ2-1,-,TRBV4-1,CASSQEGQGPPEQFF,TGCGCCAGCAGCCAAGAGGGGCAGGGGCCCCCGGAGCAGTTCTTC
-,TRBJ1-6,TRBD1,TRBV5-1,CASSPIGTGSQASSPLHF,TGCGCCAGCAGCCCCATAGGGACAGGGAGTCAAGCGAGTTCACCCCTCCACTTT
once,TRBJ2-1,-,TRBV27,CASSFLRGSDYNEQFF,TGTGCCAGCAGTTTCCTTCGGGGGAGTGACTACAATGAGCAGTTCTTC
once,TRBJ1-1,TRBD1,TRBV10-3,CAISARQGSGNTEAFF,TGTGCCATCAGTGCAAGACAGGGTTCGGGTAACACTGAAGCTTTCTTT
few,TRBJ1-2,-,TRBV6-5,CASSLPGDGYTF,TGTGCCAGCAGCCTACCAGGTGATGGCTACACCTTC
few,TRBJ2-7,-,TRBV6-5,CASSDSGSYEQYF,TGTGCCAGCAGCGACTCGGGCTCCTACGAGCAGTACTTC
-,TRBJ2-7,TRBD1,TRBV28,CASRYSTGALSYEQYF,TGTGCCAGCAGGTATTCCACAGGGGCTTTATCCTACGAGCAGTACTTC
-,TRBJ1-1,-,TRBV6-5,CASSYSGATEAFF,TGTGCCAGCAGTTACTCGGGGGCCACTGAAGCTTTCTTT
-,TRBJ1-4,TRBD1,TRBV27,CASREGQATNEKLFF,TGTGCCAGCAGGGAAGGACAGGCAACTAATGAAAAACTGTTTTTT
few,TRBJ1-5,-,TRBV19,CASGRDRSQPQHF,TGTGCCAGTGGGAGGGATAGGAGTCAGCCCCAGCATTTT
-,TRBJ2-2,-,TRBV7-9,CASSLDDTELFF,TGTGCCAGCAGCTTAGATGATACTGAGCTGTTTTTT
-,TRBJ1-3,TRBD1,TRBV30,CAWEEDRNSGNTIYF,TGTGCCTGGGAAGAGGACAGGAACTCTGGAAACACCATATATTTT
-,TRBJ2-4,-,TRBV4-1,CASSQGAKNIQYF,TGCGCCAGCAGCCAGGGAGCGAAAAACATTCAGTACTTC
few,TRBJ1-2,TRBD1,TRBV27,CASRQTGVYGYTF,TGTGCCAGCAGACAGACAGGGGTCTATGGCTACACCTTC
-,TRBJ2-7,TRBD1,TRBV28,CASSLYGDRVVEQYF,TGTGCCAGCAGTTTATATGGGGACAGAGTGGTCGAGCAGTACTTC
few,TRBJ2-1,-,TRBV18,CASSLGQSYNEQFF,TGTGCCAGCTCACTAGGACAGTCCTACAATGAGCAGTTCTTC
-,TRBJ2-5,TRBD2,TRBV27,CASSPLPSGGRETQYF,TGTGCCAGCAGTCCCCTTCCTAGCGGGGGGCGGGAGACCCAGTACTTC
-,TRBJ1-6,TRBD1,TRBV7-3,CASSLTNDRASPLHF,TGTGCCAGCAGCTTAACCAACGACAGGGCTTCACCCCTCCACTTT
-,TRBJ2-1,TRBD2,TRBV18,CASSPPGIAGSNEQFF,TGTGCCAGCTCACCACCGGGAATAGCGGGAAGTAATGAGCAGTTCTTC
-,TRBJ1-1,TRBD1,TRBV13,CASSLGTGDTEAFF,TGTGCCAGCAGCTTAGGGACAGGGGACACTGAAGCTTTCTTT
-,TRBJ1-5,-,TRBV19,CASSYQGSSNQPQHF,TGTGCCAGTAGTTATCAGGGTAGCAGCAATCAGCCCCAGCATTTT
few,TRBJ1-5,TRBD1,TRBV2,CASLGGTGSVQPQHF,TGTGCCAGCCTCGGCGGGACAGGGTCAGTCCAGCCCCAGCATTTT
-,TRBJ1-2,TRBD1,TRBV6-1,CASSVDSDRVLYGYTF,TGTGCCAGCAGTGTCGACTCGGACAGGGTCTTATATGGCTACACCTTC
once,TRBJ2-5,TRBD2,TRBV6-6,CASSQGTSETQYF,TGTGCCAGCAGCCAGGGGACTAGTGAGACCCAGTACTTC
-,TRBJ1-5,-,TRBV27,CASSFRVSNQPQHF,TGTGCCAGCAGTTTCAGGGTAAGCAATCAGCCCCAGCATTTT
few,TRBJ2-7,-,TRBV19,CASSISVRANEQYF,TGTGCCAGTAGTATTAGTGTCAGGGCCAACGAGCAGTACTTC
-,TRBJ2-3,TRBD1,TRBV5-1,CASSLLEGADTQYF,TGCGCCAGCAGCTTGTTAGAGGGGGCGGATACGCAGTATTTT
-,TRBJ1-1,TRBD1,TRBV12-5,CASGPGTGPAFF,TGTGCTAGTGGACCCGGGACAGGGCCGGCTTTCTTT
-,TRBJ2-7,TRBD2,TRBV5-6,CASISLGAGGTFYEQYF,TGTGCCAGCATCTCACTAGGAGCGGGAGGTACCTTCTACGAGCAGTACTTC
once,TRBJ2-5,TRBD2,TRBV7-9,CASSLEREFETQYF,TGTGCCAGCAGCTTAGAGCGGGAGTTTGAGACCCAGTACTTC
-,TRBJ2-2,-,TRBV10-1,CASPGKGEAGELFF,TGCGCCAGCCCCGGGAAGGGAGAGGCCGGGGAGCTGTTTTTT
-,TRBJ2-1,TRBD2,TRBV10-2,CASRGEGRNNEQFF,TGCGCCAGCAGGGGGGAGGGCCGAAACAATGAGCAGTTCTTC